Presented here are 7 T cell receptor beta chains from one specimen sequenced in a study of OX40 agonist ivuxolimab in advanced cancers. The protocol was immunoSEQ multiplex PCR, while the TCRdb copy is restricted to in-frame clones and leaves out a portion. The repertoire holds tens of thousands of clones, with around four fifths as singletons. This specimen consisted of CD4+ or CD8+ T cells sorted from blood, obtained in a trial of the OX40 agonist ivuxolimab. The receptors were gathered from an adult with an advanced solid tumor such as melanoma, head and neck, liver or kidney cancer.

The J gene is TRBJ2-7, the V gene TRBV6-1; D is unresolved. V was shortened by 6 bases and J by 4 bases, with 7 bases between the two germline ends. Germline CDR1 is MNHNS and CDR2 is SASEGT. This CDR3 is 11 amino acids long. CDR3 loop: CASRKNYEQYF. CDR3 DNA: TGTGCCAGCAGGAAGAATTACGAGCAGTACTTC.

V usage is TRBV30 and J usage is TRBJ1-4; D perhaps matches TRBD1 (6 bases). The CDR3 consists of 11 residues. Trimming took off 7 bases at V and 8 bases at J, with 11 bases between the two ends. Germline V CDR1 and CDR2: GTSNPN, SVGIG (reference sequence). The CDR3 sequence: CASGQREKLFF. The CDR3 DNA follows: TGTGCCTCTGGACAGAGAGAAAAACTGTTTTTT.

This clone appeared once. This chain links TRBV2 with TRBJ1-5; weak D call: TRBD1 (5 bases). Trimming pared 6 bases from V and 0 bases from J, leaving 15 bases between. The CDR3 is made up of 16 amino acids. Germline V gene data show CDR1 as SNHLY and CDR2 as FYNNEI. The CDR3 region has the DNA TGTGCCAGCAGGGGGGGGACCTTCCCTAGCAATCAGCCCCAGCATTTT. Protein sequence: CASRGGTFPSNQPQHF.

The rearrangement joins TRBV10-1 to TRBJ1-4, with 7 bases matching TRBD1. The V and J ends lost 0 bases and 5 bases, in that order; junction bases with no gene match: 0. The CDR3 runs to 14 residues. The germline V gene encodes CDR1 WNHNN and CDR2 SYGVQD (reference sequence). For the CDR3, the DNA is TGCGCCAGCAGTGAGTCGACAGGGAATGAAAAACTGTTTTTT. Translated, it gives CASSESTGNEKLFF.

The genes are TRBV5-4 and TRBJ2-7; D is uncertain. Germline values: CDR1 SGHNT, CDR2 YYREEE (reference sequence). Trimming shortened V by 1 base and J by 4 bases, and 12 bases separated the two germline ends. This CDR3 region has 14 residues. CDR3 in amino acids: CASSLTNTEYEQYF. In nucleotides, the CDR3 is TGTGCCAGCAGCTTGACGAATACAGAGTACGAGCAGTACTTC.

This clone turned up a few times. This chain connects TRBV19 to TRBJ2-5; possible D gene TRBD1, 5 bases. Trimming took 5 bases from V and 4 from J, leaving 8 bases between them. The germline gives CDR1 LNHDA, CDR2 SQIVND (reference sequence). The CDR3 spans 12 residues. The CDR3 DNA follows: TGTGCCAGTAGTCAGGGTGGAGAGACCCAGTACTTC. Encoded protein: CASSQGGETQYF.

The gene calls are TRBV28 and TRBJ1-3; D is undetermined. Germline assignment: CDR1 MDHEN and CDR2 SYDVKM. Trimming removed 6 bases from V and 3 bases from J, with 12 bases in between. This CDR3 is built from 14 residues. As DNA, the CDR3 is TGTGCCAGCAGCCGCGGACCGATTGGAAACACCATATATTTT. It yields the protein CASSRGPIGNTIYF.